This TCR beta chain comes out of a study of cytomegalovirus exposure and HLA in healthy donors. The primer mix had 60 Vbeta and 13 Jbeta primers. Clones were sequenced by immunoSEQ multiplex PCR, and TCRdb holds only the in-frame ones, with some missing. The top ten clones hold 1.8% of a sample with 130,000 or so clones, approximately 76% of them seen once. The CDR3 extends over 14 amino acids. CDR1 MNHNS and CDR2 SASEGT come from the germline V gene. Trimming stripped 1 base from V and 4 bases from J, with 7 bases between. Healthy bone marrow donors made up the donor group. Sequencing was carried out using PBMCs. This sequence originates from a middle-aged man in good health and CMV-seronegative. V and J are TRBV6-1 and TRBJ1-4; D remains unclear. The CDR3 sequence: CASSEGPNNEKLFF. The CDR3 nucleotides read TGTGCCAGCAGTGAAGGGCCGAATAATGAAAAACTGTTTTTT.